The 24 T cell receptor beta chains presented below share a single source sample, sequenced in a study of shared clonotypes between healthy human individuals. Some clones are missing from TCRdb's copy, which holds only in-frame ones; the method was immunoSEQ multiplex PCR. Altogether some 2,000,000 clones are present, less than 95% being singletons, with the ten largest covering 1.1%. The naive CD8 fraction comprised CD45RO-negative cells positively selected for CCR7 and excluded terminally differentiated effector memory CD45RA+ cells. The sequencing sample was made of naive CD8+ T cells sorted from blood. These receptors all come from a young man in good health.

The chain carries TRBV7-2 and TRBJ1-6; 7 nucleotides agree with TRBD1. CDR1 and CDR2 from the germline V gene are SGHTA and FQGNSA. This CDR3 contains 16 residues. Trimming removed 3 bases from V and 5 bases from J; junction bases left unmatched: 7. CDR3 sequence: CASSFTGVAHNSPLHF. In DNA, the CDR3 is TGTGCCAGCAGCTTCACAGGGGTGGCCCATAATTCACCCCTCCACTTT. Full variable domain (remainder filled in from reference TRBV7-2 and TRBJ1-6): GAGVSQSPSNKVTEKGKDVELRCDPISGHTALYWYRQSLGQGLEFLIYFQGNSAPDKSGLPSDRFSAERTGGSVSTLTIQRTQQEDSAVYLCASSFTGVAHNSPLHFGNGTRLTVT.

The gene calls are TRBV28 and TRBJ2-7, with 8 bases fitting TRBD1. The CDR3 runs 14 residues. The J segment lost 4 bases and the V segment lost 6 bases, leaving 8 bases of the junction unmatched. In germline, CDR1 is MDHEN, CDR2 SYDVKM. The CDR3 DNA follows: TGTGCCAGCAGCCCCGACAGGGGTGGGTACGAGCAGTACTTC. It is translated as CASSPDRGGYEQYF.

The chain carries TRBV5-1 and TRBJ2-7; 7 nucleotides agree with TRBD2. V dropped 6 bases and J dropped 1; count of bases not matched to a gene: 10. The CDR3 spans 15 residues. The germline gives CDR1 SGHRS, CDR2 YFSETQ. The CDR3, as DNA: TGCGCCAGCACGGAATCTAGCGGTTTTTCCTACGAGCAGTACTTC. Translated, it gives CASTESSGFSYEQYF.

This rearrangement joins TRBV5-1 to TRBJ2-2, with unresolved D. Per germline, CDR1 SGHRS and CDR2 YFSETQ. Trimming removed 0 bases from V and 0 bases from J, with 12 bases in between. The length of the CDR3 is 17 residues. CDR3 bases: TGCGCCAGCAGCTTGGGATCATTAGAAGCGAACACCGGGGAGCTGTTTTTT. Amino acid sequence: CASSLGSLEANTGELFF.

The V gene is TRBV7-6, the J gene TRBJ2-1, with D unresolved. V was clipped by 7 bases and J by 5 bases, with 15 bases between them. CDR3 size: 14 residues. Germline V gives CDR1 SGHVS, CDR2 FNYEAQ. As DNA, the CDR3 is TGTGCCAGCACCGTTCTAGAATTCGACAATGAGCAGTTCTTC. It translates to CASTVLEFDNEQFF.

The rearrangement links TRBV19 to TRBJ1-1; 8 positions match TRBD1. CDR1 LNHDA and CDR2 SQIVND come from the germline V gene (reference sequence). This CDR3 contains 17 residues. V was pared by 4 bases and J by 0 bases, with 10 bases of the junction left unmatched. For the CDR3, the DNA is TGTGCCAGTAGTAGTCTAACAGGGGGAGCCCTGAACACTGAAGCTTTCTTT. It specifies CASSSLTGGALNTEAFF.

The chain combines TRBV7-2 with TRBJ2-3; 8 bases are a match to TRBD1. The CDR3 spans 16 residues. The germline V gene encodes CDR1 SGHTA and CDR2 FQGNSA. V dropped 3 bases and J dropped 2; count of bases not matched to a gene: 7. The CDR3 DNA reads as TGTGCCAGCAGCTTCTTGGGACAGGCCTTCACAGATACGCAGTATTTT. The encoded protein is CASSFLGQAFTDTQYF. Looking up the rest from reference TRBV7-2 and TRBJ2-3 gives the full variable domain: GAGVSQSPSNKVTEKGKDVELRCDPISGHTALYWYRQSLGQGLEFLIYFQGNSAPDKSGLPSDRFSAERTGGSVSTLTIQRTQQEDSAVYLCASSFLGQAFTDTQYFGPGTRLTVL.

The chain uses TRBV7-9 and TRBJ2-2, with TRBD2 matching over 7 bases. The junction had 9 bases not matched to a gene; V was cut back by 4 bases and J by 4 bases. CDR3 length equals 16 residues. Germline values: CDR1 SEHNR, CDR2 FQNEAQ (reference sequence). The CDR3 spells CASSSGLPAVTGELFF. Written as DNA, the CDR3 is TGTGCCAGCAGCTCGGGACTACCTGCGGTCACCGGGGAGCTGTTTTTT.

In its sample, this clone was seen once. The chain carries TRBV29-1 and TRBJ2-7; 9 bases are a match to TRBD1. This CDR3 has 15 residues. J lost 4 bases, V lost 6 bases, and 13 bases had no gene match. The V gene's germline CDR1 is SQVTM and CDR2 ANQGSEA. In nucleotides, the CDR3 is TGCAGCGTCGCGGGGGACAGGGAAGTTGATTACGAGCAGTACTTC. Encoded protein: CSVAGDREVDYEQYF.

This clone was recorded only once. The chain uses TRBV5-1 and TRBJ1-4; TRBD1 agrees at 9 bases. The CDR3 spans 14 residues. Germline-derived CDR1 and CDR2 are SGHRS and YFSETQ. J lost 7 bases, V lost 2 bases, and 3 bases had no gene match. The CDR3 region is CASSLDRGAEKLFF. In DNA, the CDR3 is TGCGCCAGCAGCTTAGACAGGGGGGCTGAAAAACTGTTTTTT.

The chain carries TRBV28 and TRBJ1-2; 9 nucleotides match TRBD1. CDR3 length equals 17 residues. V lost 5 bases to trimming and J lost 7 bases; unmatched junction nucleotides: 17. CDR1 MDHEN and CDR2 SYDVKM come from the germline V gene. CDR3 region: CASSRRSRQGGEGGYTF. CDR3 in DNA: TGTGCCAGCAGTAGAAGGTCCCGACAGGGGGGTGAAGGTGGCTACACCTTC.

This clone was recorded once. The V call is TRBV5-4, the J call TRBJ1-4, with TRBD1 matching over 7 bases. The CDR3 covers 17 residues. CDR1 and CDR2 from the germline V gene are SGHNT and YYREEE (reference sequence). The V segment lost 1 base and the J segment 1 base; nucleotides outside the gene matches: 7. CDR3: CASSLMGAGGTNEKLFF. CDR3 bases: TGTGCCAGCAGCTTGATGGGAGCAGGGGGAACTAATGAAAAACTGTTTTTT. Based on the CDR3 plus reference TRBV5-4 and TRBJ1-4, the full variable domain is ETGVTQSPTHLIKTRGQQVTLRCSSQSGHNTVSWYQQALGQGPQFIFQYYREEENGRGNFPPRFSGLQFPNYSSELNVNALELDDSALYLCASSLMGAGGTNEKLFFGSGTQLSVL.

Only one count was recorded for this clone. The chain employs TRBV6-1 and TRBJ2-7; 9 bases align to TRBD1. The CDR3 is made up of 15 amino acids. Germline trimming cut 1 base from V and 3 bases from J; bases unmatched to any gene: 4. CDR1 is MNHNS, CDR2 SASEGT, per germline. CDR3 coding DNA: TGTGCCAGCAGTGAAGGCCCGGACAGGGGCTACGAGCAGTACTTC. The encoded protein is CASSEGPDRGYEQYF.

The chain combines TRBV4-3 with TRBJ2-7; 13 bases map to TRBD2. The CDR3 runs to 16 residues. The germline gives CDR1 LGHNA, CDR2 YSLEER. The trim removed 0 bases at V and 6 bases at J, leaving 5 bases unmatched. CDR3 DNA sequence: TGCGCCAGCAGCCAAGATCTCGGACTAGCGGGAGCCGAGCAGTACTTC. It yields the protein CASSQDLGLAGAEQYF.

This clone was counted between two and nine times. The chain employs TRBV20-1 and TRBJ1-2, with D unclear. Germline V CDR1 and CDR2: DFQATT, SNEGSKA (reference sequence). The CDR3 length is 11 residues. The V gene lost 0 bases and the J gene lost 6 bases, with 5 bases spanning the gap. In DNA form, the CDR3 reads TGCAGTGCTAGAGAACGGGATGGCTACACCTTC. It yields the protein CSARERDGYTF.

The chain's CDR3 is CATSRDLGTSVTDTQYF. The CDR3 nucleotides read TGTGCCACCAGCAGAGATTTGGGGACTAGTGTCACAGATACGCAGTATTTT. The chain combines TRBV15 with TRBJ2-3, with 8 positions matching TRBD2. Germline-derived CDR1 and CDR2 are LNHNV and YYDKDF (reference sequence). The CDR3 has 17 residues. V lost 0 bases to trimming and J lost 2 bases; unmatched junction nucleotides: 7.

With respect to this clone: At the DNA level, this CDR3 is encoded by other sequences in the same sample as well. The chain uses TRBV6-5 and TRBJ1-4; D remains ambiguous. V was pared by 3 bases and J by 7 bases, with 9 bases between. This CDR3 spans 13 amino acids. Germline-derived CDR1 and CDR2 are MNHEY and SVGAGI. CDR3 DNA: TGTGCCAGCAGTTATTCGGGCGGTGAAAAACTGTTTTTT. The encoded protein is CASSYSGGEKLFF.

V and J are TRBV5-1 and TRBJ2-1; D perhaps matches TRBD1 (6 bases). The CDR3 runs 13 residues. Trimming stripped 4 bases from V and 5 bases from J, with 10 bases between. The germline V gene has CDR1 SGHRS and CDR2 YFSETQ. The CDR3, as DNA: TGCGCCAGCAGCCCAGGGACAAACAATGAGCAGTTCTTC. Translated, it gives CASSPGTNNEQFF.

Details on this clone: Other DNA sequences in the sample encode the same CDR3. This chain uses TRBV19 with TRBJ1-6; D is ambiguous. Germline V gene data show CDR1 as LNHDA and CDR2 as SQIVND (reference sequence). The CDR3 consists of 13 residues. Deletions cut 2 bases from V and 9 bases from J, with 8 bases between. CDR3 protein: CASSISLGSPLHF. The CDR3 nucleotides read TGTGCCAGTAGTATATCTTTGGGTTCACCCCTCCACTTT. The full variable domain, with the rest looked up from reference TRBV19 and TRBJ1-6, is DGGITQSPKYLFRKEGQNVTLSCEQNLNHDAMYWYRQDPGQGLRLIYYSQIVNDFQKGDIAEGYSVSREKKESFPLTVTSAQKNPTAFYLCASSISLGSPLHFGNGTRLTVT.

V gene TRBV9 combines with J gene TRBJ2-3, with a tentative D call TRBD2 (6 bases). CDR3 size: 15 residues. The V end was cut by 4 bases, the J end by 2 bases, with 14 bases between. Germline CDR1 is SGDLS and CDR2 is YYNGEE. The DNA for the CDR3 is TGTGCCAGCAGCCCCTGGGACTTGCACACAGATACGCAGTATTTT. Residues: CASSPWDLHTDTQYF. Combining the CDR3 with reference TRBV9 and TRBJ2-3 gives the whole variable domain DSGVTQTPKHLITATGQRVTLRCSPRSGDLSVYWYQQSLDQGLQFLIQYYNGEERAKGNILERFSAQQFPDLHSELNLSSLELGDSALYFCASSPWDLHTDTQYFGPGTRLTVL.

The CDR3 is CASSRLGLAGRADTQYF. CDR3 nucleotides: TGTGCCAGCAGTAGACTGGGACTAGCGGGGAGGGCGGATACGCAGTATTTT. The J gene is TRBJ2-3, the V gene TRBV27; 13 nucleotides agree with TRBD2. Germline-derived CDR1 and CDR2 are MNHEY and SMNVEV (reference sequence). CDR3 length: 17 amino acids. Trimming removed 5 bases from V and 6 bases from J; junction bases left unmatched: 11.

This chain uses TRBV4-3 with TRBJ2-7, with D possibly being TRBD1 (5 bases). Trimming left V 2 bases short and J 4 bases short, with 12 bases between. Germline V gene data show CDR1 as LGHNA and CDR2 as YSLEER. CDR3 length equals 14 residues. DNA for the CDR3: TGCGCCAGCAGCCAAACACAGACAGCTTACGAGCAGTACTTC. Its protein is CASSQTQTAYEQYF.

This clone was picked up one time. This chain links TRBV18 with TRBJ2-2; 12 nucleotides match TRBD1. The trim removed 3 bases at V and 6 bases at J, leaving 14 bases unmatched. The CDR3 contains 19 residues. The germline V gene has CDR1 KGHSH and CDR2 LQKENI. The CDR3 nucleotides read TGTGCCAGCTCACCGCTACTTCCGGGACAGGGGGCTTTTGCCGGGGAGCTGTTTTTT. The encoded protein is CASSPLLPGQGAFAGELFF.

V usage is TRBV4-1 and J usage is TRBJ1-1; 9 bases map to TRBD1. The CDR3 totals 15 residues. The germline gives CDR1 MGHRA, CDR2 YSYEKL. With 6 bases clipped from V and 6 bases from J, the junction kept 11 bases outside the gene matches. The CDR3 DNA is TGCGCCAGCAGGGAAAAGACAGGGGGAATACCTGAAGCTTTCTTT. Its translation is CASREKTGGIPEAFF.